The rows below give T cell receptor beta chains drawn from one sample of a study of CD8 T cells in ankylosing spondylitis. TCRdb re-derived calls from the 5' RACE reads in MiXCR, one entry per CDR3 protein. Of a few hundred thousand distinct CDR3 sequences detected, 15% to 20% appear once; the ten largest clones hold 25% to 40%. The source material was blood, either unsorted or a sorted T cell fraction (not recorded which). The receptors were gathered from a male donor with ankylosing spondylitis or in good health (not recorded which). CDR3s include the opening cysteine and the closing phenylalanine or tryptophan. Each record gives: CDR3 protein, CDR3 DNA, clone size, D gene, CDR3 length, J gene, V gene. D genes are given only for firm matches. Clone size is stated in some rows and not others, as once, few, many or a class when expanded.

cdr3_aa: CASSLGLAGGSYNEQFF
cdr3_nt: TGTGCCAGCAGCTTAGGACTAGCGGGAGGATCCTACAATGAGCAGTTCTTC
clone_size: many
d_call: TRBD2
cdr3_length: 17
j_call: TRBJ2-1
v_call: TRBV7-6

cdr3_aa: CATSRDQEGPGEQFF
cdr3_nt: TGTGCCACCAGCAGAGATCAAGAGGGTCCGGGAGAGCAGTTCTTC
clone_size: many
d_call: NA
cdr3_length: 15
j_call: TRBJ2-1
v_call: TRBV15

cdr3_aa: CATSSSQGVFGYTF
cdr3_nt: TGTGCCACCAGCAGCTCCCAGGGGGTATTCGGCTACACCTTC
clone_size: few
d_call: TRBD1
cdr3_length: 14
j_call: TRBJ1-2
v_call: TRBV15

cdr3_aa: CASSSSRDENGAFEQYF
cdr3_nt: TGTGCCAGCAGCTCGTCCCGGGACGAAAACGGGGCCTTCGAGCAGTACTTC
clone_size: few
d_call: NA
cdr3_length: 17
j_call: TRBJ2-7
v_call: TRBV7-9

cdr3_aa: CSVTGGALGEQYF
cdr3_nt: TGCAGCGTGACGGGGGGGGCTCTTGGCGAGCAGTACTTC
clone_size: few
d_call: TRBD2
cdr3_length: 13
j_call: TRBJ2-7
v_call: TRBV29-1

cdr3_aa: CASSSYGGRYEQYF
cdr3_nt: TGTGCCAGCAGCTCCTATGGGGGAAGGTACGAGCAGTACTTC
clone_size: few
d_call: NA
cdr3_length: 14
j_call: TRBJ2-7
v_call: TRBV7-2

cdr3_aa: CASSLSLGGGLYTQYF
cdr3_nt: TGTGCCAGCAGTTTATCCCTCGGTGGGGGCTTGTATACGCAGTATTTT
clone_size: few
d_call: NA
cdr3_length: 16
j_call: TRBJ2-3
v_call: TRBV27

cdr3_aa: CSARGGTSGETQYF
cdr3_nt: TGCAGTGCTAGAGGGGGGACTAGTGGGGAGACCCAGTACTTC
clone_size: few
d_call: TRBD2
cdr3_length: 14
j_call: TRBJ2-5
v_call: TRBV20-1

cdr3_aa: CASSVAGQVGNTIYF
cdr3_nt: TGTGCCAGCAGCGTCGCCGGGCAGGTGGGAAACACCATATATTTT
clone_size: few
d_call: NA
cdr3_length: 15
j_call: TRBJ1-3
v_call: TRBV5-6

cdr3_aa: CASSLNPGLAAYYEQYF
cdr3_nt: TGTGCCAGCAGCTTAAATCCGGGACTAGCGGCCTACTACGAGCAGTACTTC
clone_size: few
d_call: TRBD2
cdr3_length: 17
j_call: TRBJ2-7
v_call: TRBV11-2

cdr3_aa: CASSFGGFYEQYF
cdr3_nt: TGTGCCAGCTCATTCGGGGGCTTCTACGAGCAGTACTTC
clone_size: many
d_call: NA
cdr3_length: 13
j_call: TRBJ2-7
v_call: TRBV18

cdr3_aa: CASRSVDSLYSIF
cdr3_nt: TGTGCCAGCAGATCCGTGGACAGCCTATACTCCATATTC
clone_size: few
d_call: NA
cdr3_length: 13
j_call: TRBJ2-1
v_call: TRBV27

cdr3_aa: CASSRLGTKYNEQFF
cdr3_nt: TGCGCCAGCAGCCGCCTCGGGACAAAATACAATGAGCAGTTCTTC
clone_size: NA
d_call: NA
cdr3_length: 15
j_call: TRBJ2-1
v_call: TRBV4-1

cdr3_aa: CSTGGGTSSYNEQFF
cdr3_nt: TGCAGCACCGGGGGCGGGACTAGCAGCTACAATGAGCAGTTCTTC
clone_size: NA
d_call: TRBD2
cdr3_length: 15
j_call: TRBJ2-1
v_call: TRBV29-1

cdr3_aa: CSVRFSGYEQFF
cdr3_nt: TGCAGCGTTAGGTTTAGCGGCTATGAGCAGTTCTTC
clone_size: few
d_call: NA
cdr3_length: 12
j_call: TRBJ2-1
v_call: TRBV29-1

cdr3_aa: CASSWGLGRGTDTQYF
cdr3_nt: TGTGCCAGCAGTTGGGGTCTCGGGAGGGGCACAGATACGCAGTATTTT
clone_size: many
d_call: TRBD2
cdr3_length: 16
j_call: TRBJ2-3
v_call: TRBV27

cdr3_aa: CASSGRTSWAEDTQYF
cdr3_nt: TGTGCCAGCAGTGGAAGGACTAGCTGGGCGGAGGATACGCAGTATTTT
clone_size: NA
d_call: TRBD2
cdr3_length: 16
j_call: TRBJ2-3
v_call: TRBV25-1